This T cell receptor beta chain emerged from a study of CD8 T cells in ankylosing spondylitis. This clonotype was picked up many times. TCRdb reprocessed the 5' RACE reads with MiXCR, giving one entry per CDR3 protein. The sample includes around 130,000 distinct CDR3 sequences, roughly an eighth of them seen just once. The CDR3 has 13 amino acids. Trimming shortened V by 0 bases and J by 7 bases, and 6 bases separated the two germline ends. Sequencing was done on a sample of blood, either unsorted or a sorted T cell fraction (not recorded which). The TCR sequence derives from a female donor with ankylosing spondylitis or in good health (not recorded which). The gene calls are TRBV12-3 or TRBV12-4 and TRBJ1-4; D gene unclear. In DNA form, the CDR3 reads TGTGCCAGCAGTTTAGCGCGTAGTGAAAAACTGTTTTTT. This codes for CASSLARSEKLFF.